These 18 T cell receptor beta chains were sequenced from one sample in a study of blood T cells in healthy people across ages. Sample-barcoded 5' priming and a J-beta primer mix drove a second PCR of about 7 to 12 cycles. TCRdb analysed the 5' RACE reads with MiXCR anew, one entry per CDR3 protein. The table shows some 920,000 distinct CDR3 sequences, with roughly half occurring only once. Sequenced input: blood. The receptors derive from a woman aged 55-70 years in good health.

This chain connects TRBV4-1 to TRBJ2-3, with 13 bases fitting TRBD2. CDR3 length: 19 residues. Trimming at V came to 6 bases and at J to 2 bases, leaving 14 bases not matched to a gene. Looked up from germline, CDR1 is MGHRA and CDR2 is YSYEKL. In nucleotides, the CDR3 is TGCGCCAGCAGAGGCGGACTAGCGGGAGTTCCCGACCCCACAGATACGCAGTATTTT. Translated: CASRGGLAGVPDPTDTQYF.

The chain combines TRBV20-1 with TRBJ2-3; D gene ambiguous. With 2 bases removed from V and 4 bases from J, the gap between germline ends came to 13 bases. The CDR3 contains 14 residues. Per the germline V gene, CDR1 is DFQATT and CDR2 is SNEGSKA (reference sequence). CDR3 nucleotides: TGCAGTGCTAGACCAGAGGCGTACTCAGATACGCAGTATTTT. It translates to CSARPEAYSDTQYF.

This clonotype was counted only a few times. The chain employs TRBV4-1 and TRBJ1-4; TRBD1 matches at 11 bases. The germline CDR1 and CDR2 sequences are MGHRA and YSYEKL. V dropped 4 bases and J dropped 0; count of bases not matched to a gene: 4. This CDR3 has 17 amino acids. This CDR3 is CASSLMGQGATNEKLFF. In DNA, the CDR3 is TGCGCCAGCAGCCTAATGGGACAGGGGGCAACTAATGAAAAACTGTTTTTT.

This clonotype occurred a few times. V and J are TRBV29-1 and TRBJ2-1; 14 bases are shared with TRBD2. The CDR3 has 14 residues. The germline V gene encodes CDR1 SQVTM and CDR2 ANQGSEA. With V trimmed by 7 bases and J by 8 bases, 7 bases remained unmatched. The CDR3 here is CSAAGTSGSHEQFF. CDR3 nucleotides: TGCAGCGCTGCAGGGACTAGCGGGAGTCATGAGCAGTTCTTC.

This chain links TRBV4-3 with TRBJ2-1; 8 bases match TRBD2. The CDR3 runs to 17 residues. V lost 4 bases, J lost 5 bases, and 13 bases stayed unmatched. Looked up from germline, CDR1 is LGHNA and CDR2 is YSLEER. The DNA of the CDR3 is TGCGCCAGCAGCCTTTCCACGCCGGGAGGGTCGGACAATGAGCAGTTCTTC. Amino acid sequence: CASSLSTPGGSDNEQFF.

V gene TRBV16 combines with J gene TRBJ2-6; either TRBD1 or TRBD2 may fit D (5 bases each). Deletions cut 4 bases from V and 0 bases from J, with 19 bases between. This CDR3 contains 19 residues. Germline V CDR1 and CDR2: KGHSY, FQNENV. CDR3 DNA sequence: TGTGCCAGCAGCCCCACGACCGGGACGGCATACTCTGGGGCCAACGTCCTGACTTTC. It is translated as CASSPTTGTAYSGANVLTF.

Here the CDR3 DNA reads TGTGCCAGCAGCTGGGGACAGGGAACTGAAGCTTTCTTT. This sequence encodes CASSWGQGTEAFF. V usage is TRBV7-9 and J usage is TRBJ1-1; 9 nucleotides match TRBD1. Germline loops: CDR1 SEHNR, CDR2 FQNEAQ (reference sequence). This CDR3 spans 13 amino acids. Germline trimming cut 4 bases from V and 5 bases from J; bases unmatched to any gene: 2. Full variable domain (missing parts from reference TRBV7-9 and TRBJ1-1): DTGVSQNPRHKITKRGQNVTFRCDPISEHNRLYWYRQTLGQGPEFLTYFQNEAQLEKSRLLSDRFSAERPKGSFSTLEIQRTEQGDSAMYLCASSWGQGTEAFFGQGTRLTVV.

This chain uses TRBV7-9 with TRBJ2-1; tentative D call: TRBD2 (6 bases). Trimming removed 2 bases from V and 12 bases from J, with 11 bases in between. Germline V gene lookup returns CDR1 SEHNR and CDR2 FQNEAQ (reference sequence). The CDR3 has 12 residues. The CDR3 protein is CASSLTGGAQFF. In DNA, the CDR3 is TGTGCCAGCAGCTTAACCGGGGGAGCGCAGTTCTTC.

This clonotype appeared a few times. DNA for the CDR3: TGTGCCAGCAGCGTAGGGACCCCGGGGGAGCAGTACTTC. Amino acid sequence: CASSVGTPGEQYF. The chain uses TRBV4-2 and TRBJ2-4; the D gene is possibly TRBD2 (6 bases). Germline lookup yields CDR1 LGHNA and CDR2 YNFKEQ. Trimming took 5 bases from V and 13 from J, leaving 18 bases between them. The CDR3 totals 13 residues.

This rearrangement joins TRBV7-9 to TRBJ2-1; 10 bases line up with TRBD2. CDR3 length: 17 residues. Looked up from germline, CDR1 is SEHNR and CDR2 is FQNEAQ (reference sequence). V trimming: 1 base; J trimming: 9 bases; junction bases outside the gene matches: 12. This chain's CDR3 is CASSLGIAGGPPTEQFF. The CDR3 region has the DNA TGTGCCAGCAGCTTAGGTATAGCGGGAGGCCCCCCTACTGAGCAGTTCTTC.

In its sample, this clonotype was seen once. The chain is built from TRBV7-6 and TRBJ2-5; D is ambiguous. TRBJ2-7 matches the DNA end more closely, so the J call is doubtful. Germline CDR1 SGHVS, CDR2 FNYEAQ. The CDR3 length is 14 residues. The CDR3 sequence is CASSLAPAVNEQYF. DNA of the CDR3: TGTGCCAGCAGCTTAGCCCCCGCCGTCAACGAGCAGTACTTC.

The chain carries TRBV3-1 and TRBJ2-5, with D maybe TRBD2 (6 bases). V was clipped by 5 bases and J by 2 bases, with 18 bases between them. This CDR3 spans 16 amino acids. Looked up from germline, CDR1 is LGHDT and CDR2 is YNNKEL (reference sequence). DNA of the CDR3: TGTGCCAGCAGCAAGAGAGCGGGCGGCGGGCAAGAGACCCAGTACTTC. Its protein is CASSKRAGGGQETQYF.

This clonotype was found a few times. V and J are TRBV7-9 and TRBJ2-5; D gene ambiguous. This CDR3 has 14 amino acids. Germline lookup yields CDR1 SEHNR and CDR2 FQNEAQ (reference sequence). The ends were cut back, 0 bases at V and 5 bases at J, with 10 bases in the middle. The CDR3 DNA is TGTGCCAGCAGCTTAGCTCCCTATGGGGAGACCCAGTACTTC. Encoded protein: CASSLAPYGETQYF.

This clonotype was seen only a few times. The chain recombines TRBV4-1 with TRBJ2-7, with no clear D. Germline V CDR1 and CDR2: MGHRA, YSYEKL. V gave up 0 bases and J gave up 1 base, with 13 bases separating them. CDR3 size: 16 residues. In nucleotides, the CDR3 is TGCGCCAGCAGCCAAGATCCGGTGCAGAAATCCTACGAGCAGTACTTC. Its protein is CASSQDPVQKSYEQYF.

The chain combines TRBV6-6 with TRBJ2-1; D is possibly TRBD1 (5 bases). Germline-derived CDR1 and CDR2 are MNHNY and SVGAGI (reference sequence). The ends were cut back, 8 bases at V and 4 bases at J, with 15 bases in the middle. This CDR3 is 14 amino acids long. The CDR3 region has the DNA TGTGCCAGCGTAACCAGGGCGAAGTACAATGAGCAGTTCTTC. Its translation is CASVTRAKYNEQFF.

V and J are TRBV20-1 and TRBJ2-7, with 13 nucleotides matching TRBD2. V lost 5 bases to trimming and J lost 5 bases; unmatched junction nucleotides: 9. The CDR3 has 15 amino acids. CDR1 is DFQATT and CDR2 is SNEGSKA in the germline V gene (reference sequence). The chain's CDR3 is CSALPRTSGGHEQYF. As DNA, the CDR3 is TGCAGTGCTCTTCCCCGGACTAGCGGGGGCCACGAGCAGTACTTC.

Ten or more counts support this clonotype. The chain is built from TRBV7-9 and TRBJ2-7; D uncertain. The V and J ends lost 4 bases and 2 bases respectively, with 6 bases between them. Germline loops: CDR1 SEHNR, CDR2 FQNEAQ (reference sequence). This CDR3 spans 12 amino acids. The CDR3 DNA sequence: TGTGCCAGCAGCTCCCCCCCCTACGAGCAGTACTTC. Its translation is CASSSPPYEQYF. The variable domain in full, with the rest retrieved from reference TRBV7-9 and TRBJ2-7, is DTGVSQNPRHKITKRGQNVTFRCDPISEHNRLYWYRQTLGQGPEFLTYFQNEAQLEKSRLLSDRFSAERPKGSFSTLEIQRTEQGDSAMYLCASSSPPYEQYFGPGTRLTVT.

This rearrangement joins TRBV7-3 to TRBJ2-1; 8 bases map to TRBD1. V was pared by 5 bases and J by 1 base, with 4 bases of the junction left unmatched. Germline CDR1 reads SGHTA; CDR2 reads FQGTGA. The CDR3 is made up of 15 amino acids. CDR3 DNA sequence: TGTGCCAGCAGCGCAGACAGGGGTTCCTACAATGAGCAGTTCTTC. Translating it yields CASSADRGSYNEQFF.